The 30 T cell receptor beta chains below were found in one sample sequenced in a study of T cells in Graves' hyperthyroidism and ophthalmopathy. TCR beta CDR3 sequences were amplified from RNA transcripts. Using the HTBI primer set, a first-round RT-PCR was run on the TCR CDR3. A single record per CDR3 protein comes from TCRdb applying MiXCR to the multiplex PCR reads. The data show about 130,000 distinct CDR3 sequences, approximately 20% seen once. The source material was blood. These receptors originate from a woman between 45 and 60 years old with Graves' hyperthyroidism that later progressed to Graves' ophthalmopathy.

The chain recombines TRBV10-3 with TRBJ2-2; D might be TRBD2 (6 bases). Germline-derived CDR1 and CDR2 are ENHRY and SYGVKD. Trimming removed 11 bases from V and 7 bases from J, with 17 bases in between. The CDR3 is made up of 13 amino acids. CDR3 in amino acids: CASRGISDGELFF. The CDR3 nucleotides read TGTGCCTCCCGCGGGATTTCGGACGGGGAGCTGTTTTTT.

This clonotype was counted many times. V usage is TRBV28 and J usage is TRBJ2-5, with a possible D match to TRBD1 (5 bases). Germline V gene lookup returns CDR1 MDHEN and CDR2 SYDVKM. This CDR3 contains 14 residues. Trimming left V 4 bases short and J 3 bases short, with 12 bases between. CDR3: CASSSRGQKETQYF. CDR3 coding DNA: TGTGCCAGCAGTTCTAGGGGCCAGAAAGAGACCCAGTACTTC.

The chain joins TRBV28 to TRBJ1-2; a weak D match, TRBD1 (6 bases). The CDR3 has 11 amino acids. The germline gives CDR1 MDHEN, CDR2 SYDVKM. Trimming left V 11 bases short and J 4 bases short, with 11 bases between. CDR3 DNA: TGTGCCGTCAGGGGAGGCTATGGCTACACCTTC. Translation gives CAVRGGYGYTF.

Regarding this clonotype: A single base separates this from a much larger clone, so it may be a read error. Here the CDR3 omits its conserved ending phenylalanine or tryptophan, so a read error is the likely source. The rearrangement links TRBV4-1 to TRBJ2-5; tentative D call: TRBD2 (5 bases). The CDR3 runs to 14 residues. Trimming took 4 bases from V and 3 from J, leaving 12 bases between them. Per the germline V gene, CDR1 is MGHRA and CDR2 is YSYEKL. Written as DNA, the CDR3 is TGCGCCAGCAGCCCTCGGACTGGAGAAGAGACCCAGTACCTC. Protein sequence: CASSPRTGEETQYL.

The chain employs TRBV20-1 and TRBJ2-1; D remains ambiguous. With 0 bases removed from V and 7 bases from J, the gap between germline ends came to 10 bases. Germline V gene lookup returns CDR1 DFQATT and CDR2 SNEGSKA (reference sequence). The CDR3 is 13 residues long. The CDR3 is CSAREPNSNEQFF. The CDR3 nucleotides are TGCAGTGCTAGAGAGCCGAATAGTAATGAGCAGTTCTTC.

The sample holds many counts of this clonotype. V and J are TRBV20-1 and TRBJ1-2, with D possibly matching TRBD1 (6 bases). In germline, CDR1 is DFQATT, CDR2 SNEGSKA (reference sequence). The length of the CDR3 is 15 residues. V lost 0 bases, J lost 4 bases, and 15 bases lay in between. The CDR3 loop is CSARDARLDSYGYTF. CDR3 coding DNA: TGCAGTGCTAGAGACGCACGGCTGGACAGCTATGGCTACACCTTC.

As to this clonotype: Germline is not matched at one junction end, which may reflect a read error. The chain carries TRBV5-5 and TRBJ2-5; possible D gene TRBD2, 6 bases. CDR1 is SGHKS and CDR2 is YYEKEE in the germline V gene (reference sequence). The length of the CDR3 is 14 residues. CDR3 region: CVSSEVLARETQYF. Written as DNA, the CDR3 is TGTGTCAGCAGCGAAGTACTAGCTCGAGAGACCCAGTACTTC.

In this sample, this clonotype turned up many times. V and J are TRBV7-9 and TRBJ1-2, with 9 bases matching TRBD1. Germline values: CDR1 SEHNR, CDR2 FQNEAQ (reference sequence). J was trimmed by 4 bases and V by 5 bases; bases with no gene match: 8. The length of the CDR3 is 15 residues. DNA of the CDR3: TGTGCCAGCAGCCCTCCGGGACAGGGAAGCTATGGCTACACCTTC. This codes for CASSPPGQGSYGYTF.

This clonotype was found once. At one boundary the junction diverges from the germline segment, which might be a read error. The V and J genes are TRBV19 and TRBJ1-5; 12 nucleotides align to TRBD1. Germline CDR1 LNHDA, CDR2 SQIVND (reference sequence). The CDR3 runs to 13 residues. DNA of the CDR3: TGTGCCAGTGGGACAGGGGGCGTTCAGCTCCAGCATTTT. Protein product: CASGTGGVQLQHF.

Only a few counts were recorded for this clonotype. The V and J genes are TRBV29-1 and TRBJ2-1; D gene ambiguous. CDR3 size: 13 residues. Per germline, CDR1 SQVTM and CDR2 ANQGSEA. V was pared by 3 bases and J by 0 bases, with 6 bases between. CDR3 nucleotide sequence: TGCAGCGTTGAGGTGAGCTCCTACAATGAGCAGTTCTTC. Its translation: CSVEVSSYNEQFF.

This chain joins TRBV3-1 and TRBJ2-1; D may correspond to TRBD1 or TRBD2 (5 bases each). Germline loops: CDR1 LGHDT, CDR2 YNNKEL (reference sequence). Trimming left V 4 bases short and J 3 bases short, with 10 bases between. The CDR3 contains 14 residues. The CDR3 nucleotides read TGTGCCAGCAGCCGGGCAGGGAGCTACAATGAGCAGTTCTTC. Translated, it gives CASSRAGSYNEQFF.

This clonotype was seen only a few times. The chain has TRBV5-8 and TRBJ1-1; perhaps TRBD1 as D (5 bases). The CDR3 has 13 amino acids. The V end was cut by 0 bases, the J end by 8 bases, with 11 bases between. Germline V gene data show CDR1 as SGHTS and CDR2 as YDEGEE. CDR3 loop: CASSLVVGGEAFF. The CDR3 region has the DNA TGTGCCAGCAGCTTGGTGGTGGGGGGGGAAGCTTTCTTT.

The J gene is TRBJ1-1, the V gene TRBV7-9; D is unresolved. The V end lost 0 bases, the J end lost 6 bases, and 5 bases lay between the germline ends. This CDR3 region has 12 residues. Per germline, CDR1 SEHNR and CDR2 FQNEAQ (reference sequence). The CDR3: CASSLAQSEAFF. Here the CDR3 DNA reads TGTGCCAGCAGCTTAGCGCAGTCTGAAGCTTTCTTT. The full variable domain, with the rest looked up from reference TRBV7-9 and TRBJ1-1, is DTGVSQNPRHKITKRGQNVTFRCDPISEHNRLYWYRQTLGQGPEFLTYFQNEAQLEKSRLLSDRFSAERPKGSFSTLEIQRTEQGDSAMYLCASSLAQSEAFFGQGTRLTVV.

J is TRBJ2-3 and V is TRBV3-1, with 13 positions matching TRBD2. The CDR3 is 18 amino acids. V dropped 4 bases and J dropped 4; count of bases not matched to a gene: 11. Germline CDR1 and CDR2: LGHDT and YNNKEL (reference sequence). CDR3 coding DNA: TGTGCCAGCAGCCCACACCCGGGACTAGCGGGATTGTCAGATACGCAGTATTTT. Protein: CASSPHPGLAGLSDTQYF.

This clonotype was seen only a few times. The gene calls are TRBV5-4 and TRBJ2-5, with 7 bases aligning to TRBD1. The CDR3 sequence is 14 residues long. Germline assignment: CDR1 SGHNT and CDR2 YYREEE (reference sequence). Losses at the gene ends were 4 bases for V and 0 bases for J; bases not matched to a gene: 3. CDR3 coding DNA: TGTGCCAGCAGCCGACAGGGATACCAAGAGACCCAGTACTTC. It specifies CASSRQGYQETQYF.

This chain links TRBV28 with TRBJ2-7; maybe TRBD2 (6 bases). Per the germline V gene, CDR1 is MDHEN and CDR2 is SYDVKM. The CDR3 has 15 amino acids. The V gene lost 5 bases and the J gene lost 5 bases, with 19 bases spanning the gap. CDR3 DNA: TGTGCCAGCAGTAGACTTAGGGAGGTTGGCGACGAGCAGTACTTC. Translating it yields CASSRLREVGDEQYF. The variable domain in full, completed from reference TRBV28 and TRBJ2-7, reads DVKVTQSSRYLVKRTGEKVFLECVQDMDHENMFWYRQDPGLGLRLIYFSYDVKMKEKGDIPEGYSVSREKKERFSLILESASTNQTSMYLCASSRLREVGDEQYFGPGTRLTVT.

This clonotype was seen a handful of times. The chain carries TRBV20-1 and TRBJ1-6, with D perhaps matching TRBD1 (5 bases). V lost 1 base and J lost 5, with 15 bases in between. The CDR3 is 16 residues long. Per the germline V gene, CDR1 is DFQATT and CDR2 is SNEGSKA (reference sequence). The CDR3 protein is CSARARGTVDNSPLHF. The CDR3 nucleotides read TGCAGTGCTAGAGCCCGAGGGACTGTTGATAATTCACCCCTCCACTTT.

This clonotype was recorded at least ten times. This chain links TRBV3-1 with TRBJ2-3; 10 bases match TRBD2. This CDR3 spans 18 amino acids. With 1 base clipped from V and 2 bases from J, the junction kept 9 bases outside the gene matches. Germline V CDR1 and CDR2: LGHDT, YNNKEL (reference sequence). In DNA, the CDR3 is TGTGCCAGCAGCCAAGGAAGGTTAGCGGGAGGACTCACAGATACGCAGTATTTT. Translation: CASSQGRLAGGLTDTQYF.

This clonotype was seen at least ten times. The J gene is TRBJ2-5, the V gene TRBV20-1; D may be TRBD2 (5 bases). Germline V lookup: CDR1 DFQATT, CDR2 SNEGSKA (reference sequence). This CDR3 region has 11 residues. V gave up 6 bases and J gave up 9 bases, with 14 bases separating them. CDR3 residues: CSADGMRAQYF. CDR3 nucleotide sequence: TGCAGTGCGGATGGGATGAGGGCCCAGTACTTC.

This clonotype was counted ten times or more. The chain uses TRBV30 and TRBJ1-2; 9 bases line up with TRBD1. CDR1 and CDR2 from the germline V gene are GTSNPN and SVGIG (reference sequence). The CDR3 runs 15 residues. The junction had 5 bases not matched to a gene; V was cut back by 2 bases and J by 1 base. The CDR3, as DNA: TGTGCCTGGAGTCTAGGGACAGGGTTTAACTATGGCTACACCTTC. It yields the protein CAWSLGTGFNYGYTF.

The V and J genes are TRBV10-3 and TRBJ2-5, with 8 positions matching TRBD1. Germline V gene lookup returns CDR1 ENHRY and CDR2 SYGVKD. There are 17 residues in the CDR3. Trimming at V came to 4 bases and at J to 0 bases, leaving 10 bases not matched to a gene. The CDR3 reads CAISGPAGGDDQETQYF. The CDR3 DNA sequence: TGTGCCATCAGTGGCCCGGCAGGGGGCGATGACCAAGAGACCCAGTACTTC.

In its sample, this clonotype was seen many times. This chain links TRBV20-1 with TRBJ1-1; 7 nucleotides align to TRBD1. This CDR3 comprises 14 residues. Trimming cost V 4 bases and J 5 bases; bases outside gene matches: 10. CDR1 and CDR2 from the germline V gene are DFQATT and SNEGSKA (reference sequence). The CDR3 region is CSANGGGGKTEAFF. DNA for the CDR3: TGCAGTGCTAATGGAGGAGGGGGCAAAACTGAAGCTTTCTTT.

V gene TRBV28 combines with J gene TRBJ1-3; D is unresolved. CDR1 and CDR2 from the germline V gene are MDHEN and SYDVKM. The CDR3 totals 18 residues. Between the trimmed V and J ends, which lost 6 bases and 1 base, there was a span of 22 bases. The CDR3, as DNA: TGTGCCAGCAGCCTCAGCCTTCGACTTATAGGGTCTGGAAACACCATATATTTT. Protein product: CASSLSLRLIGSGNTIYF.

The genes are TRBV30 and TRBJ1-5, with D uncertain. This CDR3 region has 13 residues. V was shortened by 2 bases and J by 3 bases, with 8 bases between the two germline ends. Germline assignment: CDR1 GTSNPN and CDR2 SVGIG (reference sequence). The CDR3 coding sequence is TGTGCCTGGAGTTCATTCGACAATCAGCCCCAGCATTTT. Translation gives CAWSSFDNQPQHF.

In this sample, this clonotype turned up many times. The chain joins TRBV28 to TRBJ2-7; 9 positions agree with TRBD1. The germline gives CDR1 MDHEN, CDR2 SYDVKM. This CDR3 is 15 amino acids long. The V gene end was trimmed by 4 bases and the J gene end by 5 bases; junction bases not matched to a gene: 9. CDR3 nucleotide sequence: TGTGCCAGCAGTTCCTACAGGGGGCTTGTGGACGAGCAGTACTTC. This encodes CASSSYRGLVDEQYF.

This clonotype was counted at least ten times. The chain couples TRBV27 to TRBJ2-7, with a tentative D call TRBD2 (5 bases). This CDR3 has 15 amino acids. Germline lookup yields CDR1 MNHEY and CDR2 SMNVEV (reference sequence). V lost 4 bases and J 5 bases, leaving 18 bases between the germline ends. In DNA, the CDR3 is TGTGCCAGCAGTTCAAACCGGGCCTCCGGGAACGAGCAGTACTTC. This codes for CASSSNRASGNEQYF.

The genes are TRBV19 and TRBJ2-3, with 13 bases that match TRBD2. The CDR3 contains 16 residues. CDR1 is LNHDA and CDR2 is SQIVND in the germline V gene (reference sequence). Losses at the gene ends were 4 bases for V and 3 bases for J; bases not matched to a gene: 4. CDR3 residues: CASSRTSGRGTDTQYF. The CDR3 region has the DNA TGTGCCAGTAGTAGGACTAGCGGGAGAGGGACAGATACGCAGTATTTT. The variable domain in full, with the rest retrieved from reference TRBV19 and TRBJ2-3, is DGGITQSPKYLFRKEGQNVTLSCEQNLNHDAMYWYRQDPGQGLRLIYYSQIVNDFQKGDIAEGYSVSREKKESFPLTVTSAQKNPTAFYLCASSRTSGRGTDTQYFGPGTRLTVL.

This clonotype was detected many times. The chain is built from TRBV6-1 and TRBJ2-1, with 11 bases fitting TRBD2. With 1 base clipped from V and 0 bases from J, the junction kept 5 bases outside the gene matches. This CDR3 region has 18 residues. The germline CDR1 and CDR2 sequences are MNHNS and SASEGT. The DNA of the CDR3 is TGTGCCAGCAGTGAAGTATTAGCGGGGGGGAGCTCCTACAATGAGCAGTTCTTC. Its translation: CASSEVLAGGSSYNEQFF.

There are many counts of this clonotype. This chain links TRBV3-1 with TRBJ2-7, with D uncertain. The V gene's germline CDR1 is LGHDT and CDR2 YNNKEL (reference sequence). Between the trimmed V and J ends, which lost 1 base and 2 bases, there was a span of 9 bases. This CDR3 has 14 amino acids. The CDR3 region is CASSQGLKTYEQYF. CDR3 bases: TGTGCCAGCAGCCAAGGTTTGAAGACCTACGAGCAGTACTTC.

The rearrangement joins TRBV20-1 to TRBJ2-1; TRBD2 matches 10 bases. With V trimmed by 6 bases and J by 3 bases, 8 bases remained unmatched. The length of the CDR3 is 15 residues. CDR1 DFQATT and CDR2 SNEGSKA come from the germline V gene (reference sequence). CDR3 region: CSATNLAGVYNEQFF. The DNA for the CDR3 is TGCAGTGCCACAAATCTAGCGGGAGTCTACAATGAGCAGTTCTTC.